Below, one T cell receptor (beta chain) is given with its context. Its specific antigen is unknown. Nothing much larger sits one base from this clone, and base qualities are not available. This sample was included in a study of T cell responses to AZD1222 COVID-19 vaccine (dated by TCRdb to about 2021). About the full investigation: A total of 233 trial participants underwent TCR sequencing, of whom more than 200 had received two doses of AZD1222 and roughly 26 had received two doses of the MenACWY control vaccine. Trial participants were enrolled into age subgroups of 18-55, 56-69 and 70-plus years, which contained about 150, 28 and 57 TCR-sequenced participants, respectively. On the study overall, not on this receptor specifically: Vaccine-associated CD4 TCRs spanned the whole spike protein, with dominant responses in regions 160-218 and 743-854. A significant rise in spike-specific TCR breadth and depth was observed after two AZD1222 doses relative to day 0 and relative to MenACWY recipients. In the small 56-69-year group, the increase in depth fell short of significance, most likely because of low power. Conclusions about previously exposed vaccinees are limited, since just six or seven AZD1222 recipients were seropositive for SARS-CoV-2 at baseline. Participants were mostly white British, with more females than males. The authors suggested clonal diversity may have been underestimated. Because no samples from the day 14 peak response were available, repertoires could be characterized only after the peak T cell response. Reportedly, close to half of the unique spike-specific TCRs recognized epitopes lying outside the regions that are mutated in the B.1.351 and B.1.1.7 variants.

The CDR3 regions of human TCRbeta chains were analyzed by immunosequencing. Processing in the source paper ran as follows. Repertoire TCRs were checked for matches against a reference library of SARS-CoV-2-specific TCRs that had been generated using the MIRA antigen-specificity platform. Breadth meant the fraction of unique TCRs that were SARS-CoV-2-associated, whereas depth meant the fraction of total T cells that were SARS-CoV-2-associated. Each spike-specific TCR was assigned to its reactive spike region and to a CD4 or CD8 class using the MIRA data. Log10-transformed breadth and depth values were compared by one-way ANOVA with Sidak's multiple comparisons tests. In its TCRdb copy, this immuneACCESS table keeps in-frame sequences only and misses some clones. Where compared with another copy, unresolved V genes explain less than half of these, and the others have no known cause. The V and J calls and clone size are taken from that table; D and trimming were inferred from the DNA. In all, the sample holds around 70,000 clones, and 70% to 90% of those were seen once. The ten most abundant clones make up roughly 1.3% of the sample.

Interpreted using the paper, the time point label stands for: about 28 days (+/-7) after the second vaccine dose. AZD1222 recipients whose second dose came at about 4 weeks and those whose second dose came at about 12 weeks were combined into one group, since spike-specific TCR depth and breadth did not differ between the two schedules. Vaccinee samples were obtained from the UK trials COV001 and COV002, which included a single-blind randomized controlled phase 2/3 trial of AZD1222 (ChAdOx1 nCoV-19) in healthy adults. Trial participant PBMC samples were collected at day 0 and day 28 after the second dose for TCRbeta chain sequencing. CDR1 and CDR2, per the germline V gene (reference sequence), are LNHDA and SQIVND. V is shortened by 6 bases, J by 0 bases, and the region joining them spans 15 bases. The CDR3, from cysteine to phenylalanine, totals 16 residues. The DNA shown is the 48-base CDR3, in frame from base 1.

The receptor chain draws on TRBV19 and TRBJ1-5, with no confident D gene call. Sequenced here: peripheral blood, sampled 28 days after the second AZD1222 dose. This receptor was identified in an adult who received the AZD1222 COVID-19 vaccine. The DNA sequence is given as TGTGCCAGTAGAAACGGTGGAGATTATAGCAATCAGCCCCAGCATTTT. This yields the protein CASRNGGDYSNQPQHF. The full variable domain, completed from the reference TRBV19 and TRBJ1-5 proteins outside the CDR3, reads DGGITQSPKYLFRKEGQNVTLSCEQNLNHDAMYWYRQDPGQGLRLIYYSQIVNDFQKGDIAEGYSVSREKKESFPLTVTSAQKNPTAFYLCASRNGGDYSNQPQHFGDGTRLSIL.